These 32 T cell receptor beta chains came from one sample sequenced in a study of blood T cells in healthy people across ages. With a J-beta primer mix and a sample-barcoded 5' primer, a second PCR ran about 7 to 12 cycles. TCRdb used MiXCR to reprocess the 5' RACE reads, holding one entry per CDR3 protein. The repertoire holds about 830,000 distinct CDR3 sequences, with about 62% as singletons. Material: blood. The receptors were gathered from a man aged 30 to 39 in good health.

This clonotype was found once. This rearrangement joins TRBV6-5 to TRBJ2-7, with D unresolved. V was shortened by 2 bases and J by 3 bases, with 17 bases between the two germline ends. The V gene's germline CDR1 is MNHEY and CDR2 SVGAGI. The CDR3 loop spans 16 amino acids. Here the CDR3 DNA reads TGTGCCAGCAGTTACCCAGCCAACACCCGATACTACGAGCAGTACTTC. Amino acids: CASSYPANTRYYEQYF.

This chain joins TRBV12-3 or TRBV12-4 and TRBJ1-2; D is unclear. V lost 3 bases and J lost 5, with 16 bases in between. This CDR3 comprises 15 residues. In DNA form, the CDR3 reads TGTGCCAGCAGTTTCGGAAACCCCGTTTCATATGGCTACACCTTC. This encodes CASSFGNPVSYGYTF.

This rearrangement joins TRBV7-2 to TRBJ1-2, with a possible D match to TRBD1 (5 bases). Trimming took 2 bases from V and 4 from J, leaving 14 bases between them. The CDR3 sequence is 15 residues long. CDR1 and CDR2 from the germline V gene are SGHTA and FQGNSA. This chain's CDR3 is CASSLQGEGVYGYTF. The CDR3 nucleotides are TGTGCCAGCAGCTTACAGGGAGAAGGTGTCTATGGCTACACCTTC.

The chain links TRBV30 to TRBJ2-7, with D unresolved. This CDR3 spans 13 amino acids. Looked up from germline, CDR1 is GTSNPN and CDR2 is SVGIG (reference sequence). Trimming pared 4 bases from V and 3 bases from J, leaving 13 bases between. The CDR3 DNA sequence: TGTGCCTGGACCCCAGCAGGTAACTACGAGCAGTACTTC. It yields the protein CAWTPAGNYEQYF. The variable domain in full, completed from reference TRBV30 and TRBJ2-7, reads SQTIHQWPATLVQPVGSPLSLECTVEGTSNPNLYWYRQAAGRGLQLLFYSVGIGQISSEVPQNLSASRPQDRQFILSSKKLLLSDSGFYLCAWTPAGNYEQYFGPGTRLTVT.

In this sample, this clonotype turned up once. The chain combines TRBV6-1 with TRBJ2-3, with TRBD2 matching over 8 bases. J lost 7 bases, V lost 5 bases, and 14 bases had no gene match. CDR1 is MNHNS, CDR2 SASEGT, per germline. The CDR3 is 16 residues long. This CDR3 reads CASSTGLSGSLNTQYF. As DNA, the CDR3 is TGTGCCAGCAGTACGGGACTAAGCGGGAGTTTGAATACGCAGTATTTT.

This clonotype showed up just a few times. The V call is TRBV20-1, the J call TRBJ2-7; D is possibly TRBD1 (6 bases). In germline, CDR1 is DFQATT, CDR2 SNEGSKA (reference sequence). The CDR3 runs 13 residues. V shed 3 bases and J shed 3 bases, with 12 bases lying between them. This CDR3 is CSASPGHNYEQYF. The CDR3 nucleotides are TGCAGTGCTAGCCCGGGACATAACTACGAGCAGTACTTC.

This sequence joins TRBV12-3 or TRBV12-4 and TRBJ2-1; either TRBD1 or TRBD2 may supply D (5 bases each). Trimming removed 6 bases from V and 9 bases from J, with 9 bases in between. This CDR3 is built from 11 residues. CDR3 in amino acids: CASRGVAEQFF. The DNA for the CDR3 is TGTGCCAGCAGGGGGGTGGCTGAGCAGTTCTTC.

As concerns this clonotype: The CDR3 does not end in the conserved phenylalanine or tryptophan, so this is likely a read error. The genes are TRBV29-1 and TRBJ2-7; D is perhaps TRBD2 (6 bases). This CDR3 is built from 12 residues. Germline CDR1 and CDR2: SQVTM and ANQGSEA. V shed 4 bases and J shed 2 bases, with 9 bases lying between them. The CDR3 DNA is TGCAGCGTTGGGGGGGAAGCCTACGAGCAGTACTAC. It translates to CSVGGEAYEQYY.

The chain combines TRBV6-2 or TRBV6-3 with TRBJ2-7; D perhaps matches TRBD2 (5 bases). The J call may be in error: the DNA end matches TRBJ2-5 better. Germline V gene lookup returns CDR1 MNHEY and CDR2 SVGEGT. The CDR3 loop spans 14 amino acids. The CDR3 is CASSQDSHLETQYF. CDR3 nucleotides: TGTGCCAGCAGCCAGGACTCTCACCTCGAGACCCAGTACTTC.

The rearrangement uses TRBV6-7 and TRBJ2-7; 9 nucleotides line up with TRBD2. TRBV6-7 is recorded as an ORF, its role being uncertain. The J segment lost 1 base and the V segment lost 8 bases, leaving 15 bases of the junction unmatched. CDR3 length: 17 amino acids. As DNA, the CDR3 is TGTGCCAGCCGAGAGAGACCTAGGACTAGCGAATCCTACGAGCAGTACTTC. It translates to CASRERPRTSESYEQYF.

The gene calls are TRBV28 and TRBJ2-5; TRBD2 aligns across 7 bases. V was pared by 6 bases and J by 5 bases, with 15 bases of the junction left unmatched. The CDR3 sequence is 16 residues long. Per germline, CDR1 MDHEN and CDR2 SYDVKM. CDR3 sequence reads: CASRRWGEGVGETQYF. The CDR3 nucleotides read TGTGCCAGCAGACGCTGGGGGGAGGGAGTTGGGGAGACCCAGTACTTC. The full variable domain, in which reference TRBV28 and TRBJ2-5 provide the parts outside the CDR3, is DVKVTQSSRYLVKRTGEKVFLECVQDMDHENMFWYRQDPGLGLRLIYFSYDVKMKEKGDIPEGYSVSREKKERFSLILESASTNQTSMYLCASRRWGEGVGETQYFGPGTRLLVL.

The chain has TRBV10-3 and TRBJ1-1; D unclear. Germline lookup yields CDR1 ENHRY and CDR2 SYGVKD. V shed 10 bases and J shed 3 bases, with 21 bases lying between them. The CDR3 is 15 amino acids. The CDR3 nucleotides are TGTGCCACCATGGCCCGTCCGGCAGGAGACACTGAAGCTTTCTTT. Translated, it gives CATMARPAGDTEAFF.

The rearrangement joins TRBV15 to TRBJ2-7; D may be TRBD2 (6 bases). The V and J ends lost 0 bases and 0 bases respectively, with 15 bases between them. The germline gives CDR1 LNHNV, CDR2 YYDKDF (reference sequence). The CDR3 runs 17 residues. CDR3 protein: CATSRDRHGSHSYEQYF. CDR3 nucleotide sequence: TGTGCCACCAGCAGAGATCGTCACGGGAGTCACTCCTACGAGCAGTACTTC.

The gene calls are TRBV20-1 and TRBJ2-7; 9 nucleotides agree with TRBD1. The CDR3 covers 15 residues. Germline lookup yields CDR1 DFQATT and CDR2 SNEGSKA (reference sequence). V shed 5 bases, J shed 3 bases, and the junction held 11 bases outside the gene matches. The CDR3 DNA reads TGCAGTGCTCCTATACCGGACAGGGGAGGCTACGAGCAGTACTTC. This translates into CSAPIPDRGGYEQYF.

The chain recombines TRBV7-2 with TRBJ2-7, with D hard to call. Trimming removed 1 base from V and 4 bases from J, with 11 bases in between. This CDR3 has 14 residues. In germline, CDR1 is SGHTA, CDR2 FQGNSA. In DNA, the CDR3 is TGTGCCAGCAGCTTAGGGGGATTCGCTTACGAGCAGTACTTC. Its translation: CASSLGGFAYEQYF.

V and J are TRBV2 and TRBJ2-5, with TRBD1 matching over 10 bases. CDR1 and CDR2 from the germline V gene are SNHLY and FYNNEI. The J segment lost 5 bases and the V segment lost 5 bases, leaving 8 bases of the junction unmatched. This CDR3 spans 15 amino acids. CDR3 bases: TGTGCCAGCAGTCGGGACAGGGGATCGGAGGAGACCCAGTACTTC. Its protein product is CASSRDRGSEETQYF.

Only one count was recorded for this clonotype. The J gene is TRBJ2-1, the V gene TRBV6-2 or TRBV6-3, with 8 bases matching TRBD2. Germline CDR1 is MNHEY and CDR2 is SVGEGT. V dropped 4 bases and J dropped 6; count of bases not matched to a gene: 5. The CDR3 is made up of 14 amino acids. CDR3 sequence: CASSLAGPPNEQFF. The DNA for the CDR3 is TGTGCCAGCAGTTTAGCGGGACCCCCCAATGAGCAGTTCTTC.

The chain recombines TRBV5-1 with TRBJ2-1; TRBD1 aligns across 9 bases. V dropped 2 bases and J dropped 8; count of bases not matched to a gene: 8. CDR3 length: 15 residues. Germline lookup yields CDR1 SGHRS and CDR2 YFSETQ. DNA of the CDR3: TGCGCCAGCAGCTTCGGGACAGGGCTTAGTCATGAGCAGTTCTTC. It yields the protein CASSFGTGLSHEQFF.

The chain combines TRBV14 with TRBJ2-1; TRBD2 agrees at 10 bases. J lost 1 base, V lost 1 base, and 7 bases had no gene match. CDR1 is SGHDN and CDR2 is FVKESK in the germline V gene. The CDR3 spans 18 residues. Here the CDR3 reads CASSQVPPSGRSYNEQFF. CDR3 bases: TGTGCCAGCAGCCAAGTCCCCCCTAGCGGGAGATCCTACAATGAGCAGTTCTTC.

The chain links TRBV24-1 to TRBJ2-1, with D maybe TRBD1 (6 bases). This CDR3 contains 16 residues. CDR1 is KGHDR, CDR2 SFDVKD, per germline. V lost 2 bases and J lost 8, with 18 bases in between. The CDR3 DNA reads TGTGCCACCAGTGATTGGCAGGCGGCAGGGGTAGATGAGCAGTTCTTC. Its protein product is CATSDWQAAGVDEQFF.

CDR3 in DNA: TGCAGTGCTAGAGACGTTAGAGGGAACTATGGCTACACCTTC. It is translated as CSARDVRGNYGYTF. The V and J genes are TRBV20-1 and TRBJ1-2; D remains unclear. With 0 bases removed from V and 2 bases from J, the gap between germline ends came to 10 bases. CDR1 and CDR2 (germline): DFQATT, SNEGSKA (reference sequence). This CDR3 is 14 amino acids long.

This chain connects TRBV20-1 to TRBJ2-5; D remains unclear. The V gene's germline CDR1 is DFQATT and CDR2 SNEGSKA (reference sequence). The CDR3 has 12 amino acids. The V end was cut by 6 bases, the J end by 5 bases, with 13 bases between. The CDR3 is CSAPGRWETQYF. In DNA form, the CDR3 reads TGCAGTGCCCCAGGCCGTTGGGAGACCCAGTACTTC.

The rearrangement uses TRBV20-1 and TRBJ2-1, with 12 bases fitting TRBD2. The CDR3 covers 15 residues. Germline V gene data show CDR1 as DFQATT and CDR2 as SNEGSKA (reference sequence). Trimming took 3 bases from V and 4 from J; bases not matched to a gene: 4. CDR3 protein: CSASYGLAGYNEQFF. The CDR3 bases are TGCAGTGCTAGTTATGGACTAGCGGGATACAATGAGCAGTTCTTC.

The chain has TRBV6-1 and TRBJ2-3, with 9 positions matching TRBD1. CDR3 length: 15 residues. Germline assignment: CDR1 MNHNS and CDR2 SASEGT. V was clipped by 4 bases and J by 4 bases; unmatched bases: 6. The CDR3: CASSVTGGSADTQYF. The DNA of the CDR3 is TGTGCCAGCAGTGTGACAGGGGGGAGCGCAGATACGCAGTATTTT.

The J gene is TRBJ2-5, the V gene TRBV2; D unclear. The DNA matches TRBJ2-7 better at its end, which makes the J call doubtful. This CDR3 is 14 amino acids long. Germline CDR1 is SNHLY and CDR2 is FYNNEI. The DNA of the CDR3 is TGTGCCGGAATTTTGTGGGGTGCCCCTTACGAGCAGTACTTC. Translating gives CAGILWGAPYEQYF.

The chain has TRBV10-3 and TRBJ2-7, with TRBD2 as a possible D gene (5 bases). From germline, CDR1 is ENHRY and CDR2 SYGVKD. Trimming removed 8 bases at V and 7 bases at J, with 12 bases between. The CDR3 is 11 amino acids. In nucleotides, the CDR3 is TGTGCCATCGTGGCCCGAGGGGAGCAGTACTTC. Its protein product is CAIVARGEQYF.

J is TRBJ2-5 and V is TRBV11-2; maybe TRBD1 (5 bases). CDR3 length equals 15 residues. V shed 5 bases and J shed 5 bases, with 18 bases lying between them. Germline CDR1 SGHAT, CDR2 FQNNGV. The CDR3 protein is CASSPTSQGMETQYF. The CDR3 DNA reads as TGTGCCAGCAGCCCCACTTCCCAGGGAATGGAGACCCAGTACTTC.

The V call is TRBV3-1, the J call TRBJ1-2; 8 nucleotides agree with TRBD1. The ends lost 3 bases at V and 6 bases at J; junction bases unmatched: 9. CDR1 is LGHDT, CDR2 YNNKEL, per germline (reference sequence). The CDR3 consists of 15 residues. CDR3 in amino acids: CASSHGNRGEDGYTF. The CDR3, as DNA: TGTGCCAGCAGCCATGGGAACAGGGGGGAGGATGGCTACACCTTC.

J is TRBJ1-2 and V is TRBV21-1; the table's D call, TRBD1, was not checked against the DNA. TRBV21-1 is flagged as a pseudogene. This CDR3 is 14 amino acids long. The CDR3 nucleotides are TGTGCCAGCAGCAAAGATCAGGGGAACTATGGCTACACCTTC. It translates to CASSKDQGNYGYTF.

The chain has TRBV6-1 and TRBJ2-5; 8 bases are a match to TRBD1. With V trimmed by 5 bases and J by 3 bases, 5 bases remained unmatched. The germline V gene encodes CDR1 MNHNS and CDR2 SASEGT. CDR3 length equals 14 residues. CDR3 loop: CASSLDRVKETQYF. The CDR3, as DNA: TGTGCCAGCAGTTTGGACAGGGTAAAAGAGACCCAGTACTTC.

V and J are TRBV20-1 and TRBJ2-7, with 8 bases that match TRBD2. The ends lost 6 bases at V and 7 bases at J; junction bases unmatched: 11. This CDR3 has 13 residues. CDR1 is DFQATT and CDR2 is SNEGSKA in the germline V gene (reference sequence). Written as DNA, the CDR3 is TGCAGTGCAAAACAAGGACTAGCATGGGAGCAGTACTTC. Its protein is CSAKQGLAWEQYF.

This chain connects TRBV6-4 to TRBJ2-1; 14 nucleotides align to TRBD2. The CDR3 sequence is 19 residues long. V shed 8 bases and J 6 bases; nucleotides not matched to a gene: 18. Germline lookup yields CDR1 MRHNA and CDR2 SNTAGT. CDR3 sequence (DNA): TGTGCCAGCGGCCTGAAACCGGGACTAGCGGGAGAGCCTGCCAATGAGCAGTTCTTC. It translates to CASGLKPGLAGEPANEQFF.